A single sample is the source of the 32 T cell receptor beta chains below, sequenced in a study of T cell changes during pregnancy in multiple sclerosis. Measured with immunoSEQ multiplex PCR; TCRdb has only the in-frame clones, and not every one. The sample carries approximately 90,000 clones, 91% recorded once. This specimen was peripheral blood, taken after pregnancy. These receptors were taken from a female donor in good health, enrolled as a control in a pregnancy study.

The chain is built from TRBV7-3 and TRBJ1-2; weak D call: TRBD1 (6 bases). This CDR3 comprises 16 residues. The V end was cut by 5 bases, the J end by 3 bases, with 19 bases between. Germline CDR1 and CDR2: SGHTA and FQGTGA. For the CDR3, the DNA is TGTGCCAGCAGCCTGGGGGGGGGCGCGAGTGACTATGGCTACACCTTC. Protein sequence: CASSLGGGASDYGYTF.

V usage is TRBV4-3 and J usage is TRBJ2-7; TRBD2 matches at 10 bases. The germline CDR1 and CDR2 sequences are LGHNA and YSLEER. Unmatched junction bases numbered 11, after V lost 4 bases and J lost 2 bases. The CDR3 loop spans 17 amino acids. The CDR3 DNA sequence: TGCGCCAGCAGCCTCAGTTGGTCTAGCGGGGGTACCTACGAGCAGTACTTC. Translation: CASSLSWSSGGTYEQYF.

The rearrangement joins TRBV30 to TRBJ1-6; D call uncertain. Germline V lookup: CDR1 GTSNPN, CDR2 SVGIG (reference sequence). The CDR3 contains 12 residues. This CDR3 reads CASASYNSPLHF. In DNA, the CDR3 is TGTGCTTCCGCGAGCTATAATTCACCCCTCCACTTT.

The chain carries TRBV7-2 and TRBJ2-7; 10 bases match TRBD2. Losses at the gene ends were 5 bases for V and 2 bases for J; bases not matched to a gene: 6. The germline V gene has CDR1 SGHTA and CDR2 FQGNSA. This CDR3 contains 15 residues. The CDR3 region is CASSPASGGAYEQYF. CDR3 DNA sequence: TGTGCCAGCAGCCCCGCTAGCGGGGGAGCCTACGAGCAGTACTTC.

The rearrangement uses TRBV4-3 and TRBJ2-7, with a weak D call TRBD2 (5 bases). CDR3 length: 15 residues. The germline gives CDR1 LGHNA, CDR2 YSLEER. V dropped 0 bases and J dropped 3 bases, with 12 bases sitting between them. CDR3 in amino acids: CASSQESSTHYEQYF. CDR3 coding DNA: TGCGCCAGCAGCCAAGAATCTAGCACCCACTACGAGCAGTACTTC.

The rearrangement links TRBV5-1 to TRBJ2-7; 8 bases line up with TRBD2. This CDR3 contains 14 residues. Per the germline V gene, CDR1 is SGHRS and CDR2 is YFSETQ. The V and J ends lost 6 bases and 0 bases, in that order; junction bases with no gene match: 5. The CDR3 DNA reads as TGCGCCAGCAAAAGGGGACTAGACTCCTACGAGCAGTACTTC. Translating it yields CASKRGLDSYEQYF.

This rearrangement joins TRBV7-2 to TRBJ1-1; D might be TRBD1 (5 bases). The V end was cut by 5 bases, the J end by 0 bases, with 10 bases between. The CDR3 is 14 residues long. Germline CDR1 is SGHTA and CDR2 is FQGNSA. The CDR3 DNA follows: TGTGCCAGCAGCCCGAGGACAATGAACACTGAAGCTTTCTTT. The encoded protein is CASSPRTMNTEAFF.

J is TRBJ2-2 and V is TRBV27; 10 bases agree with TRBD1. The V gene's germline CDR1 is MNHEY and CDR2 SMNVEV (reference sequence). The CDR3 runs to 15 residues. V shed 5 bases and J 4 bases; nucleotides not matched to a gene: 4. CDR3 coding DNA: TGTGCCAGCAGTAGACAGGGGGCGGGCACCGGGGAGCTGTTTTTT. Translation gives CASSRQGAGTGELFF.

This clone was seen only once. This chain links TRBV4-2 with TRBJ1-2, with a tentative D call TRBD1 (6 bases). The V end lost 0 bases, the J end lost 7 bases, and 15 bases lay between the germline ends. Germline lookup yields CDR1 LGHNA and CDR2 YNFKEQ. This CDR3 is 15 amino acids long. The CDR3 coding sequence is TGTGCCAGCAGCCAAGATGTGGGGGCTTCGGGTGGCTACACCTTC. Translation: CASSQDVGASGGYTF.

The chain uses TRBV7-2 and TRBJ2-1, with D perhaps matching TRBD2 (6 bases). This CDR3 contains 16 residues. CDR1 and CDR2 (germline): SGHTA, FQGNSA. The V gene lost 5 bases and the J gene lost 5 bases, with 19 bases spanning the gap. In nucleotides, the CDR3 is TGTGCCAGCAGCCCTAGATGGAGGGCCCTTAACAATGAGCAGTTCTTC. It yields the protein CASSPRWRALNNEQFF.

This clone has only a few counts. This sequence joins TRBV7-2 and TRBJ2-7, with D possibly matching TRBD1 (5 bases). Germline CDR1 SGHTA, CDR2 FQGNSA. The CDR3 is made up of 14 amino acids. The ends were cut back, 4 bases at V and 2 bases at J, with 12 bases in the middle. The CDR3 DNA sequence: TGTGCCAGCAGCTCCGACAGACCGGCCTACGAGCAGTACTTC. This translates into CASSSDRPAYEQYF.

The chain's CDR3 is CAWSKGYGEDTIYF. In DNA form, the CDR3 reads TGTGCCTGGAGTAAAGGTTACGGGGAGGACACCATATATTTT. The chain joins TRBV30 to TRBJ1-3; D not resolved. Between the trimmed V and J ends, which lost 2 bases and 8 bases, there was a span of 16 bases. The CDR3 is 14 amino acids. Germline-derived CDR1 and CDR2 are GTSNPN and SVGIG (reference sequence).

The chain couples TRBV7-9 to TRBJ2-3, with 9 bases lining up with TRBD1. The CDR3 is 15 amino acids. J lost 5 bases, V lost 5 bases, and 8 bases had no gene match. Germline loops: CDR1 SEHNR, CDR2 FQNEAQ (reference sequence). CDR3 nucleotide sequence: TGTGCCAGCAGCCCGGGACAGGGAAGTAGAGATACGCAGTATTTT. It is translated as CASSPGQGSRDTQYF.

The chain uses TRBV5-4 and TRBJ2-1; D is possibly TRBD2 (6 bases). Trimming removed 0 bases at V and 0 bases at J, with 7 bases between. The CDR3 consists of 15 residues. Germline V CDR1 and CDR2: SGHNT, YYREEE (reference sequence). CDR3 nucleotide sequence: TGTGCCAGCAGCTTGGGGGGGGACTCCTACAATGAGCAGTTCTTC. It specifies CASSLGGDSYNEQFF.

The gene calls are TRBV2 and TRBJ1-5; D unresolved. V was pared by 4 bases and J by 0 bases, with 4 bases between. Germline loops: CDR1 SNHLY, CDR2 FYNNEI. The CDR3 contains 13 residues. The CDR3 bases are TGTGCCAGCAGTGTTTATAGCAATCAGCCCCAGCATTTT. Its protein product is CASSVYSNQPQHF.

The chain links TRBV19 to TRBJ2-7; D is unclear. Trimming left V 10 bases short and J 4 bases short, with 8 bases between. CDR3 length equals 10 residues. Per germline, CDR1 LNHDA and CDR2 SQIVND (reference sequence). The CDR3 loop is CATSLYEQYF. The CDR3, as DNA: TGTGCCACCTCACTGTACGAGCAGTACTTC.

This clone was observed a single time. The CDR3 DNA follows: TGTGCCAGCAGCCATGCAGGACCAGCCAGGGGAGAGACCCAGTACTTC. It translates to CASSHAGPARGETQYF. The rearrangement joins TRBV14 to TRBJ2-5, with D maybe TRBD1 (6 bases). CDR3 length: 16 amino acids. The V end was cut by 3 bases, the J end by 4 bases, with 18 bases between. The germline V gene has CDR1 SGHDN and CDR2 FVKESK.

V gene TRBV5-4 combines with J gene TRBJ2-3; 8 nucleotides align to TRBD1. The CDR3 is 15 residues long. Germline V gene data show CDR1 as SGHNT and CDR2 as YYREEE (reference sequence). With 3 bases clipped from V and 1 base from J, the junction kept 4 bases outside the gene matches. In DNA form, the CDR3 reads TGTGCCAGCAGCTCAATGACAGGGGGCACAGATACGCAGTATTTT. As protein: CASSSMTGGTDTQYF.

J is TRBJ2-3 and V is TRBV5-6; D ambiguous. CDR1 and CDR2 from the germline V gene are SGHDT and YYEEEE. Trimming stripped 2 bases from V and 0 bases from J, with 10 bases between. This CDR3 has 15 residues. The CDR3: CASSLRWPSTDTQYF. DNA of the CDR3: TGTGCCAGCAGCTTAAGATGGCCCAGCACAGATACGCAGTATTTT.

This rearrangement joins TRBV19 to TRBJ1-2; D is possibly TRBD1 (5 bases). Per germline, CDR1 LNHDA and CDR2 SQIVND (reference sequence). V lost 7 bases, J lost 4 bases, and 13 bases lay in between. The length of the CDR3 is 13 residues. The CDR3 nucleotides read TGTGCCAGTATCGTCGGCAGGGTCTATGGCTACACCTTC. As protein: CASIVGRVYGYTF.

The V gene is TRBV7-3, the J gene TRBJ1-1; possibly TRBD1 for D (5 bases). The V and J ends lost 1 base and 3 bases respectively, with 12 bases between them. Germline-derived CDR1 and CDR2 are SGHTA and FQGTGA. This CDR3 has 15 residues. CDR3 sequence (DNA): TGTGCCAGCAGCTTAATTGGGGGAGGGGACACTGAAGCTTTCTTT. Translated, it gives CASSLIGGGDTEAFF. Variable domain in full (rest from reference TRBV7-3 and TRBJ1-1): GAGVSQTPSNKVTEKGKYVELRCDPISGHTALYWYRQSLGQGPEFLIYFQGTGAADDSGLPNDRFFAVRPEGSVSTLKIQRTERGDSAVYLCASSLIGGGDTEAFFGQGTRLTVV.

The chain joins TRBV7-6 to TRBJ2-3; 7 bases agree with TRBD2. Germline lookup yields CDR1 SGHVS and CDR2 FNYEAQ. This CDR3 contains 13 residues. J was trimmed by 6 bases and V by 0 bases; bases with no gene match: 0. This CDR3 reads CASSLARGDTQYF. The DNA of the CDR3 is TGTGCCAGCAGCTTAGCGCGGGGGGATACGCAGTATTTT.

The chain uses TRBV4-2 and TRBJ1-1; D is undetermined. Germline V gene data show CDR1 as LGHNA and CDR2 as YNFKEQ. V gave up 10 bases and J gave up 1 base, with 7 bases separating them. CDR3 length: 11 amino acids. CDR3 in DNA: TGTGCCACGCGACAGAACACTGAAGCTTTCTTT. Its protein product is CATRQNTEAFF.

The V gene is TRBV19, the J gene TRBJ1-1, with a weak D call TRBD1 (6 bases). The germline CDR1 and CDR2 sequences are LNHDA and SQIVND (reference sequence). V lost 7 bases and J 1 base, leaving 13 bases between the germline ends. The CDR3 is made up of 14 amino acids. The CDR3 is CASKRGSKNTEAFF. The CDR3 DNA reads as TGTGCCAGTAAGAGGGGGAGTAAGAACACTGAAGCTTTCTTT.

Here the CDR3 reads CASSPGGFYEQYF. CDR3 coding DNA: TGTGCCAGCAGTCCCGGCGGGTTTTACGAGCAGTACTTC. The rearrangement joins TRBV6-1 to TRBJ2-7, with a possible D match to TRBD2 (5 bases). Germline V gene sequence: CDR1 MNHNS, CDR2 SASEGT. The CDR3 spans 13 residues. V was pared by 5 bases and J by 4 bases, with 12 bases between.

The genes are TRBV28 and TRBJ1-5, with D perhaps matching TRBD1 (5 bases). The length of the CDR3 is 15 residues. V lost 5 bases, J lost 0 bases, and 11 bases lay in between. Germline values: CDR1 MDHEN, CDR2 SYDVKM. The CDR3, as DNA: TGTGCCAGCAGTCCCCGGCAGGGTAGCAATCAGCCCCAGCATTTT. Amino acids: CASSPRQGSNQPQHF.

This chain joins TRBV6-1 and TRBJ2-7; 7 positions match TRBD2. Germline V gene sequence: CDR1 MNHNS, CDR2 SASEGT. The CDR3 sequence is 15 residues long. The V segment lost 8 bases and the J segment 7 bases; nucleotides outside the gene matches: 17. The chain's CDR3 is CASQVANREGGEQYF. The CDR3, as DNA: TGTGCCAGCCAGGTGGCCAATAGGGAGGGAGGTGAGCAGTACTTC.

J is TRBJ2-1 and V is TRBV6-5, with D possibly TRBD1 on 5 matching bases. V was clipped by 1 base and J by 10 bases, with 11 bases between them. Looked up from germline, CDR1 is MNHEY and CDR2 is SVGAGI. The CDR3 totals 13 residues. CDR3 coding DNA: TGTGCCAGCAGTTACTTAGGACACCCCGAGCAGTTCTTC. Translating it yields CASSYLGHPEQFF.

J is TRBJ2-7 and V is TRBV11-2; perhaps TRBD1 as D (6 bases). CDR1 and CDR2 from the germline V gene are SGHAT and FQNNGV. The CDR3 is made up of 13 amino acids. V was clipped by 3 bases and J by 6 bases, with 12 bases between them. CDR3 nucleotide sequence: TGTGCCAGCAGCTTCCCAGGGGTAAGCGAGCAGTACTTC. This encodes CASSFPGVSEQYF.

The chain links TRBV9 to TRBJ2-7, with 9 nucleotides matching TRBD1. V dropped 4 bases and J dropped 1; count of bases not matched to a gene: 9. Per germline, CDR1 SGDLS and CDR2 YYNGEE. This CDR3 has 16 amino acids. CDR3 DNA: TGTGCCAGCAGCCCTCGACCGGGACAGGGATCCTACGAGCAGTACTTC. Translation gives CASSPRPGQGSYEQYF.

The rearrangement uses TRBV13 and TRBJ1-1; possible D gene TRBD1, 6 bases. Trimming stripped 5 bases from V and 3 bases from J, with 13 bases between. CDR3 length: 14 amino acids. Germline values: CDR1 PRHDT, CDR2 FYEKMQ (reference sequence). CDR3 amino acids: CASSASGVHTEAFF. In nucleotides, the CDR3 is TGTGCCAGCAGCGCCTCAGGGGTTCACACTGAAGCTTTCTTT.

CDR3 sequence: CASGLGQQNTEAFF. The CDR3 coding sequence is TGTGCTAGTGGTTTGGGACAGCAGAACACTGAAGCTTTCTTT. V gene TRBV12-5 combines with J gene TRBJ1-1; perhaps TRBD1 as D (5 bases). From germline, CDR1 is LGHNT and CDR2 FRNRAP. The CDR3 runs 14 residues. V lost 1 base and J 1 base, leaving 7 bases between the germline ends.